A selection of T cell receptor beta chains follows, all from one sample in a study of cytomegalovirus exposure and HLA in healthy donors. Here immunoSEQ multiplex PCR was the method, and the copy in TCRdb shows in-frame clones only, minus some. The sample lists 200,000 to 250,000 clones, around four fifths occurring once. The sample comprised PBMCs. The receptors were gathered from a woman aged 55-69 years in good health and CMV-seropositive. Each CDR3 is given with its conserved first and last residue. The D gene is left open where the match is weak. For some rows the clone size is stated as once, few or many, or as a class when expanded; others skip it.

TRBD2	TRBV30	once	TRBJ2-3	CAWRGAGDVTDTQYF	TGTGCCTGGAGAGGAGCGGGGGACGTCACAGATACGCAGTATTTT
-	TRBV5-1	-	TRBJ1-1	CASRLDNLNTEAFF	TGCGCCAGCAGATTGGACAACCTGAACACTGAAGCTTTCTTT
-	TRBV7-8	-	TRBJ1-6	CASSLSGQYNSPLHF	TGTGCCAGCAGCTTATCAGGGCAATATAATTCACCCCTCCACTTT
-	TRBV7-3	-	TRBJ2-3	CASSLGRASTDTQYF	TGTGCCAGCAGCTTGGGCAGGGCATCGACAGATACGCAGTATTTT
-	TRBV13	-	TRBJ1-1	CASSLIGWSLMNTEAFF	TGTGCCAGCAGCTTAATTGGATGGAGCTTAATGAACACTGAAGCTTTCTTT
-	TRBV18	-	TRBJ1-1	CASSPNRANTEAFF	TGTGCCAGCTCACCAAACAGGGCGAACACTGAAGCTTTCTTT
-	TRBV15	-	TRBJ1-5	CATSRGQGSSQPQHF	TGTGCCACCAGCAGAGGCCAGGGGAGTTCTCAGCCCCAGCATTTT
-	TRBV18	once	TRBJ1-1	CASSLDRLNTEAFF	TGTGCCAGCTCACTGGACAGATTGAACACTGAAGCTTTCTTT
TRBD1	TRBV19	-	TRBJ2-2	CASSIGQGGGELFF	TGTGCCAGTAGTATAGGACAGGGCGGCGGGGAGCTGTTTTTT
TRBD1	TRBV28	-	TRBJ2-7	CASRLKGTAETYEQYF	TGTGCCAGCAGACTTAAAGGGACAGCAGAAACCTACGAGCAGTACTTC
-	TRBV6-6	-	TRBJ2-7	CASSPGPAGLYEQYF	TGTGCCAGCAGTCCAGGACCAGCGGGCCTCTACGAGCAGTACTTC
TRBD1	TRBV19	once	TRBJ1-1	CASSTEGTGNTEAFF	TGTGCCAGTAGTACAGAAGGGACAGGGAACACTGAAGCTTTCTTT
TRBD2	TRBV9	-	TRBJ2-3	CASSVASGTPDTQYF	TGTGCCAGCAGCGTAGCCAGCGGGACCCCAGATACGCAGTATTTT
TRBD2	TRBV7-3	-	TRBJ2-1	CASSPLPLSGGANEQFF	TGTGCCAGCAGCCCCCTTCCTCTGAGCGGGGGGGCGAATGAGCAGTTCTTC
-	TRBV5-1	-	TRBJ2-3	CASSFQGSDTQYF	TGCGCCAGCAGCTTCCAGGGATCAGATACGCAGTATTTT
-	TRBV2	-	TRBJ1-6	CASTAEINSPLHF	TGTGCCAGCACCGCAGAAATTAATTCACCCCTCCACTTT
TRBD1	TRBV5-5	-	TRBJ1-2	CATGVRGDDGYTF	TGTGCCACAGGGGTCAGGGGGGACGACGGCTACACCTTC
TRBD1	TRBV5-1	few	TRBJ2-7	CASSLGQGRTYEQYF	TGCGCCAGCAGCTTGGGACAGGGGCGAACCTACGAGCAGTACTTC
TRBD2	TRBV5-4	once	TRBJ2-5	CASSLEGTSGQETQYF	TGTGCCAGCAGCTTGGAGGGGACTAGCGGCCAAGAGACCCAGTACTTC
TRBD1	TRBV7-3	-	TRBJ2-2	CASSQTPKTGGNTGELFF	TGTGCCAGCAGTCAAACTCCTAAGACAGGGGGAAACACCGGGGAGCTGTTTTTT
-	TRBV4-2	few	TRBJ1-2	CASSQQQGANYGYTF	TGTGCCAGCAGCCAACAACAGGGAGCTAACTATGGCTACACCTTC
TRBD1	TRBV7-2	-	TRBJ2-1	CASSLNTGGKNEQFF	TGTGCCAGCAGCTTAAACACAGGGGGTAAGAATGAGCAGTTCTTC
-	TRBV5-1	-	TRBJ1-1	CASSLGDGGTEAFF	TGCGCCAGCAGTTTGGGGGATGGGGGGACTGAAGCTTTCTTT
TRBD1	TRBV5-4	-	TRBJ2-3	CASSAKTGGTDTQYF	TGTGCCAGCAGCGCGAAGACAGGGGGCACAGATACGCAGTATTTT
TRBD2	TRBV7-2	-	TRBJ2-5	CASSFGGAGGPGQETQYF	TGTGCCAGCAGCTTCGGAGGGGCGGGGGGGCCAGGGCAAGAGACCCAGTACTTC
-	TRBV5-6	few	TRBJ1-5	CASSPGGGQPQHF	TGTGCCAGCAGCCCCGGGGGGGGTCAGCCCCAGCATTTT
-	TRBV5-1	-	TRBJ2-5	CASNSRNREETQYF	TGCGCCAGCAACTCCCGGAACAGGGAGGAGACCCAGTACTTC